This T cell receptor beta chain appears in the sequencing data of a study of CD8 T cells in ankylosing spondylitis. With molecular barcodes, quantitative 5'-RACE was used to make the TCR beta libraries. TCRdb passed the 5' RACE reads through MiXCR, listing each CDR3 protein once. The sample shows more than 400,000 distinct CDR3 sequences, about 5% of them seen only once. This clonotype was recorded a few times. Its cognate antigen is unknown. Losses at the gene ends were 4 bases for V and 2 bases for J; bases not matched to a gene: 7. The germline gives CDR1 SGHVS, CDR2 FQNEAQ. This CDR3 region has 16 residues. The study, taken as a whole, reports: There was a TCR beta motif, made of several highly homologous variants, that appeared characteristic of ankylosing spondylitis blood.

The chain uses TRBV7-8 and TRBJ2-3, with 9 bases lining up with TRBD1. Sequencing was done on a sample of blood, either unsorted or a sorted T cell fraction (not recorded which). The sequence came from a male donor with ankylosing spondylitis. DNA for the CDR3: TGTGCCAGCAGCTCCAGGACAGGGGCCTACACAGATACGCAGTATTTT. Translating gives CASSSRTGAYTDTQYF.